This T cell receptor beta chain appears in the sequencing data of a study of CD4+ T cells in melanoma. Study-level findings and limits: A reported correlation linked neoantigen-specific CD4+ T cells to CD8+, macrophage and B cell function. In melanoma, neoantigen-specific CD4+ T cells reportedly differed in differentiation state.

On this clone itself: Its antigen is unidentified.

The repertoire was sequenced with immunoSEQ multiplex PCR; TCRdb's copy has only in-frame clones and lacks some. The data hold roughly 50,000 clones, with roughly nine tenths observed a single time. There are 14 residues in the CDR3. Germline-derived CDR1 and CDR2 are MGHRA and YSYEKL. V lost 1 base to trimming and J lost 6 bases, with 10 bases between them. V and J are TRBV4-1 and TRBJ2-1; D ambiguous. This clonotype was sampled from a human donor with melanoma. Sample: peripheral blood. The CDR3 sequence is CASSQVFRTNEQFF. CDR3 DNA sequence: TGCGCCAGCAGCCAAGTTTTCAGGACCAATGAGCAGTTCTTC.